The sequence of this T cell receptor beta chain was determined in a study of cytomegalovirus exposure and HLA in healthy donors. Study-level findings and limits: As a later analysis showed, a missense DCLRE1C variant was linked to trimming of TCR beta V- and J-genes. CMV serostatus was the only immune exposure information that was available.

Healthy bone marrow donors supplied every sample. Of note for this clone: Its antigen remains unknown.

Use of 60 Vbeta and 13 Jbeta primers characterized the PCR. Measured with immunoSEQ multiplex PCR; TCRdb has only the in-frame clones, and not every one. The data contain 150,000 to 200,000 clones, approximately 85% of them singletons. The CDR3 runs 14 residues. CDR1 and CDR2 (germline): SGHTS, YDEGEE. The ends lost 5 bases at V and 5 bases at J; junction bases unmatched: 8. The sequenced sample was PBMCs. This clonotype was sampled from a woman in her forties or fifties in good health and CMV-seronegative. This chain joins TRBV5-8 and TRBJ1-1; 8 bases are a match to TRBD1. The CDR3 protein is CASSLTGVFTEAFF. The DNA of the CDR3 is TGTGCCAGCAGTTTGACAGGGGTGTTTACTGAAGCTTTCTTT.